The present entry profiles one T cell receptor (beta chain) with its context. This sample is part of a study of blood T cell repertoires in COVID-19. Two consecutive negative NP/OP PCR tests, clearance, or resolved symptoms defined Cohort 3 recovery. CDR3 length equals 16 residues. The trim removed 2 bases at V and 7 bases at J, leaving 12 bases unmatched. Germline CDR1 and CDR2: LNHDA and SQIVND (reference sequence). TCRdb keeps only in-frame clones here, not all; method: immunoSEQ multiplex PCR. The sample includes approximately 300,000 clones, roughly 90% of them seen just once. The source material was PBMCs or T cells enriched from blood (not recorded which). V gene TRBV19 combines with J gene TRBJ1-1; 8 nucleotides align to TRBD1. This receptor was taken from a woman aged 30 to 39 who had recovered from COVID-19. CDR3 nucleotides: TGTGCCAGTAGTATATGGTTCACAGGGGGAGAGGGTGAAGCTTTCTTT. Translating it yields CASSIWFTGGEGEAFF.